Listed below are T cell receptor beta chains from one sample, sequenced in a study of blood T cell repertoires in COVID-19. Here immunoSEQ multiplex PCR was the method, and the copy in TCRdb shows in-frame clones only, minus some. The table lists under 150,000 clones, around 82% of them singletons. The sample was peripheral blood. All receptors derive from an older woman with acute or convalescent COVID-19. The CDR3 runs from the conserved cysteine through the conserved F or W. The D gene is left open where the match is weak. Clone sizes are given selectively: once, few, many, or a class where the clone is expanded.

V	size	J	D	DNA	CDR3
TRBV2	.	TRBJ1-5	TRBD1	TGTGCCAGCAGTCAGGACAGGGGGAGCAATCAGCCCCAGCATTTT	CASSQDRGSNQPQHF
TRBV28	.	TRBJ2-1	.	TGTGCCAGCAGCCTCCGTCCGTGGGACTCGCAAAGCTCCTACAATGAGCAGTTCTTC	CASSLRPWDSQSSYNEQFF
TRBV5-4	.	TRBJ2-2	TRBD2	TGTGCCAGCAGCTTGGGAGGGAGGGCCAGCGGGGAGCTGTTTTTT	CASSLGGRASGELFF
TRBV11-3	.	TRBJ2-1	TRBD2	TGTGCCAGCAGCCATAGCGGGAACTCCTACAATGAGCAGTTCTTC	CASSHSGNSYNEQFF
TRBV3-1/TRBV3-2	.	TRBJ2-7	.	TGTGCCAGCAGCGACAAGTCGGGTGGACAGCTTTACGAGCAGTACTTC	CASSDKSGGQLYEQYF
TRBV9	.	TRBJ2-7	.	TGTGCCAGCAGCACAACCTTGGGGGGAGACTACGAGCAGTACTTC	CASSTTLGGDYEQYF
TRBV24-1	.	TRBJ2-3	TRBD2	TGTGCCACCAGTGATTTCTGGACTAGCGGATTTAGCACAGATACGCAGTATTTT	CATSDFWTSGFSTDTQYF
TRBV4-1	few	TRBJ1-2	.	TGCGCCAGCAGCCAAGAGAGTACAGGTTTGGGATATTACTACACCTTC	CASSQESTGLGYYYTF
TRBV5-5	.	TRBJ2-1	TRBD2	TGTGCCAGCAGCTTGATGGGCGGGAGGACCTACAATGAGCAGTTCTTC	CASSLMGGRTYNEQFF
TRBV5-1	.	TRBJ1-1	.	TGCGCCAGCAGCTCAACCGGGACACCGAACACTGAAGCTTTCTTT	CASSSTGTPNTEAFF
TRBV7-9	.	TRBJ1-5	TRBD1	TGTGCCAGCAGCCCTGGACAGGGGGCCTATCAGCCCCAGCATTTT	CASSPGQGAYQPQHF
TRBV12-3/TRBV12-4	.	TRBJ2-7	.	TGTGCCAGCAGTTTCCAGGATTCCTACGAGCAGTACTTC	CASSFQDSYEQYF
TRBV6-2/TRBV6-3	.	TRBJ1-1	.	TGTGCCAGCAGTTATTCCCAGGGGTGGAACATGAACACTGAAGCTTTCTTT	CASSYSQGWNMNTEAFF
TRBV3-1/TRBV3-2	.	TRBJ2-5	.	TGTGCCAGCAGCCCGGGACTGGTGTACCAAGAGACCCAGTACTTC	CASSPGLVYQETQYF